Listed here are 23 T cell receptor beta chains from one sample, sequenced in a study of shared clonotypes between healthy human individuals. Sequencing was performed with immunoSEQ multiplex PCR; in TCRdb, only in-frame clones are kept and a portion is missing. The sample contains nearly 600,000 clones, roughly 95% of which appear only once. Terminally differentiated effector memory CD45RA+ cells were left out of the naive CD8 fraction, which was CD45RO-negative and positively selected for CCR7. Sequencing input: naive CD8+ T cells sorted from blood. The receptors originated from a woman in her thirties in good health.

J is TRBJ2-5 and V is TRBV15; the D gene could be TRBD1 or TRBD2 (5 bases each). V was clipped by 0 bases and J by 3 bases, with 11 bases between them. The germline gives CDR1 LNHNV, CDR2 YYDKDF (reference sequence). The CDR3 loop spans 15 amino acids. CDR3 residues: CATSREGTSKETQYF. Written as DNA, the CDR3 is TGTGCCACCAGCAGAGAAGGGACGAGCAAAGAGACCCAGTACTTC.

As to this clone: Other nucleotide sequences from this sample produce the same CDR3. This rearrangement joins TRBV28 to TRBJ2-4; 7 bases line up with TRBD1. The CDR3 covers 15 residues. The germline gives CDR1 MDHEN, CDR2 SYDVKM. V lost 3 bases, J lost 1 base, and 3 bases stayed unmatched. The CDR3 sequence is CASSFLGGAKNIQYF. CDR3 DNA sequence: TGTGCCAGCAGTTTTTTAGGGGGCGCCAAAAACATTCAGTACTTC.

The CDR3 DNA sequence: TGTGCCAGCAGTTTATCGGGCGGGGGCACTGAAGCTTTCTTT. It encodes CASSLSGGGTEAFF. V and J are TRBV27 and TRBJ1-1; maybe TRBD1 (5 bases). The CDR3 is made up of 14 amino acids. V shed 0 bases and J shed 4 bases, with 9 bases lying between them. Germline-derived CDR1 and CDR2 are MNHEY and SMNVEV (reference sequence).

In nucleotides, the CDR3 is TGTGCCAGCAGCTTGGTACTAGCGGGAGGGGTAGGCTACAATGAGCAGTTCTTC. This codes for CASSLVLAGGVGYNEQFF. The gene calls are TRBV5-4 and TRBJ2-1, with 13 nucleotides matching TRBD2. V lost 0 bases to trimming and J lost 3 bases; unmatched junction nucleotides: 6. Germline V CDR1 and CDR2: SGHNT, YYREEE (reference sequence). The CDR3 loop spans 18 amino acids.

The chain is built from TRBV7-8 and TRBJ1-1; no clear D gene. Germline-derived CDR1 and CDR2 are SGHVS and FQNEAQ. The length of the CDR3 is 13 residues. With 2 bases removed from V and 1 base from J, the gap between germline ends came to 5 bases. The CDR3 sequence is CASSLSANTEAFF. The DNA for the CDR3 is TGTGCCAGCAGCTTATCAGCGAACACTGAAGCTTTCTTT.

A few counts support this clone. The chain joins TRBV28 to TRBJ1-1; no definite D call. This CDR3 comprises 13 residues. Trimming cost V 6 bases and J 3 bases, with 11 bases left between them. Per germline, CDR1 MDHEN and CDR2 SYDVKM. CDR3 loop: CASRPNWDTEAFF. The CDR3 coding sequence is TGTGCCAGCAGACCCAATTGGGACACTGAAGCTTTCTTT.

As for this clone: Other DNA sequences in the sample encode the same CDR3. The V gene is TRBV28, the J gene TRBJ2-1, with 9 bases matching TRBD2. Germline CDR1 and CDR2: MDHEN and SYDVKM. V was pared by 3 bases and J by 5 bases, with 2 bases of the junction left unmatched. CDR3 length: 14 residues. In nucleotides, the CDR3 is TGTGCCAGCAGTTTGGCGGGAGGGAACAATGAGCAGTTCTTC. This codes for CASSLAGGNNEQFF. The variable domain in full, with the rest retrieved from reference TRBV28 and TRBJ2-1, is DVKVTQSSRYLVKRTGEKVFLECVQDMDHENMFWYRQDPGLGLRLIYFSYDVKMKEKGDIPEGYSVSREKKERFSLILESASTNQTSMYLCASSLAGGNNEQFFGPGTRLTVL.

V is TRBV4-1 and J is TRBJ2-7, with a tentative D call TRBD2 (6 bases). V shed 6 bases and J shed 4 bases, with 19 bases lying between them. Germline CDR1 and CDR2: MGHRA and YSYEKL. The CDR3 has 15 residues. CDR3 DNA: TGCGCCAGCAGTGAAGGGGACGGGACTTCATACGAGCAGTACTTC. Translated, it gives CASSEGDGTSYEQYF.

CDR3 in amino acids: CASSQGFSGANVLTF. CDR3 DNA sequence: TGTGCCAGCAGCCAAGGGTTTTCTGGGGCCAACGTCCTGACTTTC. V gene TRBV14 combines with J gene TRBJ2-6; no clear D. This CDR3 spans 15 amino acids. Trimming stripped 1 base from V and 1 base from J, with 5 bases between. CDR1 SGHDN and CDR2 FVKESK come from the germline V gene.

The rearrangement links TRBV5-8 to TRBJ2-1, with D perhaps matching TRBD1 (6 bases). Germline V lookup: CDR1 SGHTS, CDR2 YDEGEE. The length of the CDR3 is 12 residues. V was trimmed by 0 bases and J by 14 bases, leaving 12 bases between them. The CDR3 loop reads CASSLGVRGEFF. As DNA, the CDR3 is TGTGCCAGCAGCTTGGGCGTCAGGGGAGAGTTCTTC.

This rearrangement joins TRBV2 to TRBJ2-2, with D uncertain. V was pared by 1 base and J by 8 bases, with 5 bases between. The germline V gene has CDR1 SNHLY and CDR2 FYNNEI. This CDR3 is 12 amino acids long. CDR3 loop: CASSEGPGELFF. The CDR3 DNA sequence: TGTGCCAGCAGTGAAGGCCCAGGGGAGCTGTTTTTT.

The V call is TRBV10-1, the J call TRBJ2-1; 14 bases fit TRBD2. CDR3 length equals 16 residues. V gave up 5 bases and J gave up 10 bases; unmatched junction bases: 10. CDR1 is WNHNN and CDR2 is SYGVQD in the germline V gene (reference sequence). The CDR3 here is CASSPPWTSGRREQFF. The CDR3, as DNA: TGCGCCAGCAGTCCACCCTGGACTAGCGGGAGGAGGGAGCAGTTCTTC.

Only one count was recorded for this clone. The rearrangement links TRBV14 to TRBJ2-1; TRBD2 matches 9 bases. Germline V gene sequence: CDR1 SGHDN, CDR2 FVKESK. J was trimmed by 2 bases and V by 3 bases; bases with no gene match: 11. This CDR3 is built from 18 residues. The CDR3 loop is CASSQIFSGSEAYNEQFF. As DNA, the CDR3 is TGTGCCAGCAGCCAGATATTTAGCGGGAGCGAGGCCTACAATGAGCAGTTCTTC.

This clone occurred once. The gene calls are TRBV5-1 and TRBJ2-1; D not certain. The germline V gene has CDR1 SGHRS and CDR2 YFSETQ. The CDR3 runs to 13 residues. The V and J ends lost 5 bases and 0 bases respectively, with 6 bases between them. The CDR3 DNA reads TGCGCCAGCAGGGTGAGCTCCTACAATGAGCAGTTCTTC. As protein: CASRVSSYNEQFF. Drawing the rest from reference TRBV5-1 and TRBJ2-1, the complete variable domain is KAGVTQTPRYLIKTRGQQVTLSCSPISGHRSVSWYQQTPGQGLQFLFEYFSETQRNKGNFPGRFSGRQFSNSRSEMNVSTLELGDSALYLCASRVSSYNEQFFGPGTRLTVL.

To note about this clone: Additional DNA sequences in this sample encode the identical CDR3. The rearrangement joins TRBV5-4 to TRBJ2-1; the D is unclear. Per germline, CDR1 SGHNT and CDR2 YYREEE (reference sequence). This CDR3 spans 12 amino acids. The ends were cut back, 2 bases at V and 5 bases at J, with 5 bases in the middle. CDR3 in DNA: TGTGCCAGCAGCTTAACTGACAATGAGCAGTTCTTC. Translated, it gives CASSLTDNEQFF.

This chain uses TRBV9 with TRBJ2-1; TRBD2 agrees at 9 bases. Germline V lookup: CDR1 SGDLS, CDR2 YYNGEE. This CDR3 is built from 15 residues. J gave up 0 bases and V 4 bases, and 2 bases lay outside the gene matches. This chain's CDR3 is CASSNSGSSYNEQFF. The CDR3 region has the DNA TGTGCCAGCAGCAATAGCGGGAGCTCCTACAATGAGCAGTTCTTC.

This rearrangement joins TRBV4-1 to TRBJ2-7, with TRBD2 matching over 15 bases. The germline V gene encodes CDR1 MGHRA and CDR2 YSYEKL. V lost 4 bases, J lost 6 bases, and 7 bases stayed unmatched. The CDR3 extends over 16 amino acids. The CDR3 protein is CASSPLRGLAGGEQYF. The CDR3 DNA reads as TGCGCCAGCAGCCCCTTGAGGGGACTAGCGGGAGGCGAGCAGTACTTC.

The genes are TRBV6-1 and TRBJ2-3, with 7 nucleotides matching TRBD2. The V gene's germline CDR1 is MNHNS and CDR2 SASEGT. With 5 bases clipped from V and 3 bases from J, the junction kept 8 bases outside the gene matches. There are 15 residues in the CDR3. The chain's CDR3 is CASSQLREGTDTQYF. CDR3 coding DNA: TGTGCCAGCAGTCAACTCAGGGAGGGGACAGATACGCAGTATTTT.

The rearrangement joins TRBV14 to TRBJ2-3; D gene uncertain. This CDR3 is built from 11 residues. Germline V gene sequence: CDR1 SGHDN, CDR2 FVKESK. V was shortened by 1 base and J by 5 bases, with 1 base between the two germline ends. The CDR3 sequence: CASSQGDTQYF. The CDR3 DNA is TGTGCCAGCAGCCAAGGAGATACGCAGTATTTT.

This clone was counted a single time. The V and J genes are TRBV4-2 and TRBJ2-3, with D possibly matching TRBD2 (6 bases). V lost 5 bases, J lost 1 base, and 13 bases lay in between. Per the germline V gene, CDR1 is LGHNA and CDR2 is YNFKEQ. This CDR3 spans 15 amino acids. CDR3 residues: CASSGGILGTDTQYF. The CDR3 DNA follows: TGTGCCAGCAGCGGAGGGATTTTGGGCACAGATACGCAGTATTTT.

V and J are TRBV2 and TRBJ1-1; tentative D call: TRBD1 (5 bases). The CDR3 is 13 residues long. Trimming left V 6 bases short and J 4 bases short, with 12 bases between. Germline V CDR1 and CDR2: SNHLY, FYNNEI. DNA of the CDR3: TGTGCCAGCAGCCTAGGGGACCTCACTGAAGCTTTCTTT. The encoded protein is CASSLGDLTEAFF.

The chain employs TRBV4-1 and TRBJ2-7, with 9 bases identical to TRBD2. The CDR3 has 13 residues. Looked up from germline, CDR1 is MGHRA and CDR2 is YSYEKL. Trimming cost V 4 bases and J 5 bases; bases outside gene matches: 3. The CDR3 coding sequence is TGCGCCAGCAGCCTAGCGGGAGCGAACGAGCAGTACTTC. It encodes CASSLAGANEQYF.

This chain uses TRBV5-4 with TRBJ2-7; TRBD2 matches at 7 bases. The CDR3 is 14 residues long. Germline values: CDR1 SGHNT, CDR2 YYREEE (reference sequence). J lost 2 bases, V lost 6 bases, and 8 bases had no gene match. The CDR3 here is CASKPSGAAYEQYF. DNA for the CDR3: TGTGCCAGCAAACCAAGCGGGGCGGCCTACGAGCAGTACTTC. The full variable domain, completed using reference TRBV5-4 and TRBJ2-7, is ETGVTQSPTHLIKTRGQQVTLRCSSQSGHNTVSWYQQALGQGPQFIFQYYREEENGRGNFPPRFSGLQFPNYSSELNVNALELDDSALYLCASKPSGAAYEQYFGPGTRLTVT.